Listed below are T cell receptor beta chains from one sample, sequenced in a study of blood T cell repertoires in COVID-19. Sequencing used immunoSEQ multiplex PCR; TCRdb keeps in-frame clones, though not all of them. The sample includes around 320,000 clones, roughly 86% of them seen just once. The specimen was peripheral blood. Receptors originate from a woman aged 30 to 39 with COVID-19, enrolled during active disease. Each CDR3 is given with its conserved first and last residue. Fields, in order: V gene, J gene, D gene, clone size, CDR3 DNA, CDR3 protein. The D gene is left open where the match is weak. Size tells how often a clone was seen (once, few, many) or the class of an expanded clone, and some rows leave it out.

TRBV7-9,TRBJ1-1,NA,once,TGTGCCAGCAGCTTCAGGGAAAATGTTGAAGCTTTCTTT,CASSFRENVEAFF
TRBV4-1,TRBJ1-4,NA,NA,TGCGCCAGCAGCCAAGTTAGGGAGGGATGGAGTGAAAAACTGTTTTTT,CASSQVREGWSEKLFF
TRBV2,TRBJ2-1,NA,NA,TGTGCCAGCACCGGCTCCTACAATGAGCAGTTCTTC,CASTGSYNEQFF
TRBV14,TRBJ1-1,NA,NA,TGTGCCAGCAGCCCTAAATTCGTCGGGGGAGGGACTGAAGCTTTCTTT,CASSPKFVGGGTEAFF
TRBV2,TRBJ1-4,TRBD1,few,TGTGCCAGCAGTGCGGGGACAGGTAGTGAAAAACTGTTTTTT,CASSAGTGSEKLFF
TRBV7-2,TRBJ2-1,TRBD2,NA,TGTGCCAGCAGCTTAAATAGAAGCGGGGGGGCCATTTGTGAGCAGTTCTTC,CASSLNRSGGAICEQFF
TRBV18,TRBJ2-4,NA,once,TGTGCCAGCTCACCACGGGGGGATAAAGCCAAAAACATTCAGTACTTC,CASSPRGDKAKNIQYF
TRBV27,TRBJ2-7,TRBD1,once,TGTGCCAGCAGTTGGACAGGGGACTACGAGCAGTACTTC,CASSWTGDYEQYF
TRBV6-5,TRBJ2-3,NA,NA,TGTGCCAGCTACGAGGGAGACTTGACAGATACGCAGTATTTT,CASYEGDLTDTQYF
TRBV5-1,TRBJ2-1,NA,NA,TGCGCCAGCAGCTTGGGTTCGGGTCAGGGGGGTGTTAATGAGCAGTTCTTC,CASSLGSGQGGVNEQFF
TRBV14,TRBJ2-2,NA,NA,TGTGCCAGCAGCCAATCGAGGACCGGGGAGCTGTTTTTT,CASSQSRTGELFF
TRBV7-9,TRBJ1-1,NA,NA,TGTGCCAGCAGCTTGGAGGAGAACACTGAAGCTTTCTTT,CASSLEENTEAFF
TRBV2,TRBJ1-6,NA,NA,TGTGCCAGCAGTTATACGGACAGATTTAATTCACCCCTCCACTTT,CASSYTDRFNSPLHF
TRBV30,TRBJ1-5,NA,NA,TGTGCCTGGTTAGGGGTTCCAGGACACCCACGATATAGCAATCAGCCCCAGCATTTT,CAWLGVPGHPRYSNQPQHF
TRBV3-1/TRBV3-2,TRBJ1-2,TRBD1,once,TGTGCCAGCAGCCGACAGGGGGCGGAGTATGGCTACACCTTC,CASSRQGAEYGYTF
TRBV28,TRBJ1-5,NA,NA,TGTGCCAGCAGTTTCGAGGCAGGGGCTAAGTACCAGCATTTT,CASSFEAGAKYQHF
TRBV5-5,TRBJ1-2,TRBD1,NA,TGTGCCAGCAGCTTGGCCGGGACAGGGACCTATGGCTACACCTTC,CASSLAGTGTYGYTF
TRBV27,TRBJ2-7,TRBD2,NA,TGTGCCAGCAGTCGGGGCCTAACTAGCGGGGGCTCCTACTCCTACGAGCAGTACTTC,CASSRGLTSGGSYSYEQYF
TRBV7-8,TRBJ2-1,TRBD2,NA,TGTGCCAGCCAGCAGCGGGGCTGGCCTAACAATGAGCAGTTCTTC,CASQQRGWPNNEQFF
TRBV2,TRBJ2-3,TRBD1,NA,TGTGCCAGCGGCGTGGAACAGGGGGCGGGAGTCCCTAACACAGATACGCAGTATTTT,CASGVEQGAGVPNTDTQYF
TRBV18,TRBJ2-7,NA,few,TGTGCCAGCTCACTACGGACAAGGAAGTACGAGCAGTACTTC,CASSLRTRKYEQYF
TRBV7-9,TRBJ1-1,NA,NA,TGTGCCAGCAGCTCCCCCATCGACAGAAACACTGAAGCTTTCTTT,CASSSPIDRNTEAFF
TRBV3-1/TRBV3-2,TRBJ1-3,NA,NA,TGTGCCAGCAGCCAGACGCCCGCCCCTAGCTCTGGAAACACCATATATTTT,CASSQTPAPSSGNTIYF
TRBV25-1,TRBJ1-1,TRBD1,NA,TGTGCCAGCCAGACTTCACAGGGGGCAGGCACTGAAGCTTTCTTT,CASQTSQGAGTEAFF
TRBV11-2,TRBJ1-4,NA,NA,TGTGCCAGCCGCCCGCGTGGGGGCTTGGCTAATGAAAAACTGTTTTTT,CASRPRGGLANEKLFF
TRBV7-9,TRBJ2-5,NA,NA,TGTGCCAGCAGCTCCGGGGTCATGGCGACCCAGTACTTC,CASSSGVMATQYF
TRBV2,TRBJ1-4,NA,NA,TGTGCCAGCAGTGAACCCGCCCCCGTTTTCTCAGGCGAAAAACTGTTTTTT,CASSEPAPVFSGEKLFF
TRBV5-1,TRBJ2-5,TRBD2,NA,TGCGCCAGCAGATTTCTAGCGGGGAGAGAGACCCAGTACTTC,CASRFLAGRETQYF
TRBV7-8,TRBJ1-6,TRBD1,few,TGTGCCAGCAGCTGGGGGGACAGCTCCAATTTCTATAATTCACCCCTCCACTTT,CASSWGDSSNFYNSPLHF
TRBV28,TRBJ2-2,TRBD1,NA,TGTGCCAGCAGTCCGGGACAGGGTAGGGTTCCCGGGGAGCTGTTTTTT,CASSPGQGRVPGELFF
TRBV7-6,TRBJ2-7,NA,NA,TGTGCCAGCAGCCTCCTTGGAGGCCGGGGGATGACAAACGAGCAGTACTTC,CASSLLGGRGMTNEQYF
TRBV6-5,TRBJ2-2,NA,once,TGTGCCAGCAGTACGAAACAGGGTGGGCACGGGGAGCTGTTTTTT,CASSTKQGGHGELFF